The rows below give T cell receptor beta chains drawn from one sample of a study of blood T cell repertoires in COVID-19. The assay was immunoSEQ multiplex PCR, and TCRdb's table has in-frame clones only and misses some. The data contain approximately 150,000 clones, approximately 84% of them seen just once; the ten biggest clones take up 0.95% to 1.5%. The sequenced material came from PBMCs or T cells enriched from blood (not recorded which). The receptors were sampled from a human donor with acute COVID-19. The donor label of this sample is uncertain. Each CDR3 is given with its conserved first and last residue. Each record gives: clone size, D gene, J gene, V gene, CDR3 length, CDR3 DNA, CDR3 protein. The D gene is left open where the match is weak. Size is omitted from some rows. Given values are once, few, many or a class for expanded clones.

NA,NA,TRBJ2-1,TRBV11-3,13,TGTGCCAGCAGCCCACAGGGATCGGGTGAGCAGTTCTTC,CASSPQGSGEQFF
once,NA,TRBJ1-1,TRBV4-3,14,TGCGCCAGCAGCCAAGCGGTCCGGGGAATCAAAGCTTTCTTT,CASSQAVRGIKAFF
NA,NA,TRBJ2-2,TRBV30,15,TGTGCCTGGAAATTAGGACAGAGCTACACCGGGGAGCTGTTTTTT,CAWKLGQSYTGELFF
NA,NA,TRBJ1-2,TRBV7-3,17,TGTGCCAGCAGCTATACAGGTAACCTCCCTTTCCTCTATGGCTACACCTTC,CASSYTGNLPFLYGYTF
NA,TRBD1,TRBJ1-2,TRBV4-3,16,TGCGCCAGCAGCCAAGATAAGCTCCCAGGGGGATATGGCTACACCTTC,CASSQDKLPGGYGYTF
NA,NA,TRBJ2-7,TRBV19,14,TGTGCCAGTAGTATGCCGGGGATCTTTGGCGAGCAGTACTTC,CASSMPGIFGEQYF
once,TRBD1,TRBJ2-1,TRBV7-9,15,TGTGCCAGCAGCTTAGCCGAGACAGGGGTTAATGAGCAGTTCTTC,CASSLAETGVNEQFF
NA,NA,TRBJ2-2,TRBV7-9,17,TGTGCCAGCAGCCCCCGACGGGGCGGGGGCAACACCGGGGAGCTGTTTTTT,CASSPRRGGGNTGELFF
NA,TRBD1,TRBJ2-7,TRBV27,15,TGTGCCAGCACCGTTACAGGGACAGGGGGCTTGGAGCAGTACTTC,CASTVTGTGGLEQYF
NA,TRBD1,TRBJ2-1,TRBV7-9,11,TGTGCCAGCAGCTCCCCGGACAGGGTGGTCTTC,CASSSPDRVVF
NA,TRBD2,TRBJ2-7,TRBV5-6,15,TGTGCCAGCAGCTACCCTAGCGGGGACTTCTACGAGCAGTACTTC,CASSYPSGDFYEQYF
NA,NA,TRBJ1-3,TRBV12-1,18,TGTGCCAGCAGACTTCCAAATTCACAGGGGAACTCTGGAAACACCATATATTTT,CASRLPNSQGNSGNTIYF
NA,TRBD1,TRBJ2-7,TRBV5-5,14,TGTGCCAGCAGCCCGGACAGGGGGATCTACGAGCAGTACTTC,CASSPDRGIYEQYF
NA,NA,TRBJ1-5,TRBV19,13,TGTGCCAGTAGTGAAGGGGGGGGTCAGCCCCAGCATTTT,CASSEGGGQPQHF
NA,TRBD1,TRBJ1-6,TRBV20-1,17,TGCAGTGCTAGTCTACTTTCGTGGGGACAGGGGGCTTCACCCCTCCACTTT,CSASLLSWGQGASPLHF
NA,NA,TRBJ1-2,TRBV18,15,TGTGCCAGCTCACCATCCGGCGGGGTTGACTATGGCTACACCTTC,CASSPSGGVDYGYTF
NA,NA,TRBJ2-7,TRBV3-1/TRBV3-2,12,TGTGCCAGCAGCCAAGAGGGCACCGAGCAGTACTTC,CASSQEGTEQYF
NA,NA,TRBJ1-3,TRBV19,15,TGTGCCAGTAGACCACAGGGACCCTCTGGAAACACCATATATTTT,CASRPQGPSGNTIYF
NA,NA,TRBJ1-3,TRBV18,14,TGTGCCAGCTCACCACCGACAAGTAGAAACACCATATATTTT,CASSPPTSRNTIYF
NA,TRBD1,TRBJ1-2,TRBV5-5,17,TGTGCCAGCAGCTCCGCAGCCCGGGACAGGGAGGTCTATGGCTACACCTTC,CASSSAARDREVYGYTF
NA,TRBD1,TRBJ2-7,TRBV27,14,TGTGCCAGCAGGTCGACAGGGGAAGCCTACGAGCAGTACTTC,CASRSTGEAYEQYF
NA,NA,TRBJ1-1,TRBV19,14,TGTGCCAGTAGTATGGGGGGATTGAACACTGAAGCTTTCTTT,CASSMGGLNTEAFF